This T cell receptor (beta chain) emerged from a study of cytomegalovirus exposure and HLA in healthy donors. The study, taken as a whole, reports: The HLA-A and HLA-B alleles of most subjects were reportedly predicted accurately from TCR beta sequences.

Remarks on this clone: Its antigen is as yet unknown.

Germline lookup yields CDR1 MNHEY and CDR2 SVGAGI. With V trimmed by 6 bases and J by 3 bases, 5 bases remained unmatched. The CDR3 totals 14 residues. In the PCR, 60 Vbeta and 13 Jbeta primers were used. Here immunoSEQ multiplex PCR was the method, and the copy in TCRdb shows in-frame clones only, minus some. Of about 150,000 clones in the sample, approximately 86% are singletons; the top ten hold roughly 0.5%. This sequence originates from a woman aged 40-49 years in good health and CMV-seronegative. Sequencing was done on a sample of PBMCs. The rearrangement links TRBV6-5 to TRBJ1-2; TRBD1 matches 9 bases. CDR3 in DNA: TGTGCCAGCAGGAACACAGGGGGCGACTATGGCTACACCTTC. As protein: CASRNTGGDYGYTF.